The next 2 T cell receptor beta chains were all read from a single sample in a study of cytotoxic CD8 clonotypes in ibrutinib-treated CLL. The protocol was immunoSEQ multiplex PCR, while the TCRdb copy is restricted to in-frame clones and leaves out a portion. The table lists nearly 300,000 clones, roughly 76% of them singletons. Sequencing used PBMCs, obtained at disease progression, from a patient treated with ibrutinib. Receptor source: a human donor with chronic lymphocytic leukemia.

The V call is TRBV15, the J call TRBJ2-7; D unresolved. The CDR3 spans 14 residues. Trimming left V 0 bases short and J 2 bases short, with 8 bases between. Per germline, CDR1 LNHNV and CDR2 YYDKDF (reference sequence). For the CDR3, the DNA is TGTGCCACCAGCAGAGACAGGCTTCCCTACGAGCAGTACTTC. Encoded protein: CATSRDRLPYEQYF.

The chain is built from TRBV7-3 and TRBJ2-1; no definite D call. CDR3 size: 12 residues. V dropped 2 bases and J dropped 7 bases, with 6 bases sitting between them. CDR1 is SGHTA and CDR2 is FQGTGA in the germline V gene. The CDR3: CASSLPANEQFF. CDR3 coding DNA: TGTGCCAGCAGCTTACCGGCGAATGAGCAGTTCTTC.